This TCR beta chain was observed in a study of response to subunit inactivated influenza vaccine. TCRdb re-called the RT-PCR reads through MiXCR, storing one row per CDR3 protein. This table holds 550,000 to 800,000 distinct CDR3 sequences, approximately 13% found once. This clonotype was recorded many times. The germline V and J ends were trimmed by 9 bases and 4 bases, with 16 bases remaining between them. The CDR3 sequence is 15 residues long. The chain combines TRBV12-3 or TRBV12-4 with TRBJ2-6; D may be TRBD2 (7 bases). Sequencing used PBMCs from blood, obtained 14 days before vaccination. The origin of this receptor is a man aged 45-60 years who received an inactivated influenza vaccine. The CDR3 reads CASQGGGPGANVLTF. CDR3 DNA: TGTGCCAGTCAAGGGGGGGGGCCCGGGGCCAACGTCCTGACTTTC.